Listed below are T cell receptor beta chains from one sample, sequenced in a study of metastatic and nonmetastatic thyroid tumors. TCRdb re-called the PCR reads via MiXCR. The profile shows 20,000 to 25,000 clones, roughly 15% of them singletons. The specimen was tumor tissue. These receptor sequences come from a female donor with papillary thyroid cancer or a benign thyroid nodule (not recorded which). Some clones in this sample may be carry-over from other donors' samples. Both conserved end residues are trimmed from each CDR3. Each record gives: J gene, clone size, V gene, D gene, CDR3 protein. A D gene is named only where the DNA matches it firmly. Some rows have no size entry. The others give once, few or many, or a class for an expanded clone.

j_call: TRBJ2-7
clone_size: .
v_call: TRBV6-1
d_call: TRBD1
cdr3_aa: ASRAGTGRYEQY

j_call: TRBJ1-1
clone_size: many
v_call: TRBV19
d_call: TRBD1
cdr3_aa: ASSLRQGVEAF

j_call: TRBJ2-7
clone_size: once
v_call: TRBV5-1
d_call: .
cdr3_aa: VSISDSFSYEQY

j_call: TRBJ1-1
clone_size: many
v_call: TRBV20-1
d_call: .
cdr3_aa: SARDGQVNTEAF

j_call: TRBJ1-2
clone_size: .
v_call: TRBV2
d_call: .
cdr3_aa: ASSERRRHGVHYGYA

j_call: TRBJ2-1
clone_size: many
v_call: TRBV18
d_call: .
cdr3_aa: ASSQAPLGEQF

j_call: TRBJ2-3
clone_size: many
v_call: TRBV18
d_call: TRBD1
cdr3_aa: ASSGTGATDTQY

j_call: TRBJ2-3
clone_size: few
v_call: TRBV12-3/TRBV12-4
d_call: .
cdr3_aa: SSSLGGPTVDTQY

j_call: TRBJ2-1
clone_size: many
v_call: TRBV20-1
d_call: TRBD2
cdr3_aa: SARDGLAGLVNEQF

j_call: TRBJ2-7
clone_size: many
v_call: TRBV20-1
d_call: .
cdr3_aa: SAGGRAANEQY

j_call: TRBJ1-1
clone_size: .
v_call: TRBV5-1
d_call: .
cdr3_aa: ASRDPRRSNTEAF

j_call: TRBJ2-7
clone_size: many
v_call: TRBV5-1
d_call: .
cdr3_aa: ASSFVGDEQY

j_call: TRBJ2-2
clone_size: many
v_call: TRBV11-1
d_call: .
cdr3_aa: ASSSWGTSNTGELF

j_call: TRBJ2-1
clone_size: many
v_call: TRBV15
d_call: TRBD2
cdr3_aa: ATSRLLAGGGGEQF

j_call: TRBJ1-5
clone_size: many
v_call: TRBV16
d_call: .
cdr3_aa: ASSPWVGGRVGNQPQH

j_call: TRBJ1-2
clone_size: medium-sized
v_call: TRBV12-3/TRBV12-4
d_call: .
cdr3_aa: ASSSDSGYT

j_call: TRBJ2-7
clone_size: .
v_call: TRBV6-1
d_call: .
cdr3_aa: ASSDLGHEHY

j_call: TRBJ2-3
clone_size: many
v_call: TRBV10-3
d_call: .
cdr3_aa: AIMGSSTDTQY

j_call: TRBJ2-3
clone_size: .
v_call: TRBV11-1
d_call: TRBD2
cdr3_aa: ASSLSLAGALSTDTQY

j_call: TRBJ1-4
clone_size: many
v_call: TRBV12-3/TRBV12-4
d_call: .
cdr3_aa: ASSLTTGTEKLF

j_call: TRBJ2-1
clone_size: many
v_call: TRBV5-1
d_call: .
cdr3_aa: ASSLQSGNNEQF

j_call: TRBJ2-7
clone_size: many
v_call: TRBV11-2
d_call: .
cdr3_aa: ASSLSRGSYEQY

j_call: TRBJ2-5
clone_size: many
v_call: TRBV11-2
d_call: .
cdr3_aa: ASSPIMGGGETQY

j_call: TRBJ1-1
clone_size: .
v_call: TRBV2
d_call: .
cdr3_aa: ASSGTFGTEAF

j_call: TRBJ1-5
clone_size: medium-sized
v_call: TRBV6-1
d_call: TRBD1
cdr3_aa: ASSQLGTGGYQPQH

j_call: TRBJ2-4
clone_size: .
v_call: TRBV6-1
d_call: .
cdr3_aa: ASSETVAKNIQY

j_call: TRBJ2-7
clone_size: many
v_call: TRBV2
d_call: TRBD2
cdr3_aa: ASRRTSGRVSYEQY

j_call: TRBJ2-1
clone_size: many
v_call: TRBV20-1
d_call: .
cdr3_aa: SAMPSDMRNEQF

j_call: TRBJ1-6
clone_size: many
v_call: TRBV30
d_call: .
cdr3_aa: AWSRPGPGDSPLH

j_call: TRBJ2-5
clone_size: many
v_call: TRBV19
d_call: .
cdr3_aa: ASSISPGGTQY

j_call: TRBJ1-2
clone_size: many
v_call: TRBV3-1
d_call: TRBD1
cdr3_aa: ASSLGTGASGYT

j_call: TRBJ1-3
clone_size: many
v_call: TRBV2
d_call: .
cdr3_aa: ASRELGNTIY

j_call: TRBJ1-4
clone_size: many
v_call: TRBV12-3/TRBV12-4
d_call: .
cdr3_aa: ASSSGSQRGF

j_call: TRBJ1-3
clone_size: .
v_call: TRBV5-1
d_call: .
cdr3_aa: ASSSTGVAGNTIY

j_call: TRBJ1-1
clone_size: many
v_call: TRBV5-1
d_call: .
cdr3_aa: ASSLRQSQNTEAF

j_call: TRBJ1-2
clone_size: medium-sized
v_call: TRBV3-1
d_call: .
cdr3_aa: ASSQASGDGYT

j_call: TRBJ2-3
clone_size: many
v_call: TRBV11-2
d_call: TRBD2
cdr3_aa: ASSLTSGGTDTQY

j_call: TRBJ1-4
clone_size: many
v_call: TRBV6-1
d_call: .
cdr3_aa: ASSEAGTSVFTNEKLF

j_call: TRBJ2-1
clone_size: .
v_call: TRBV7-3
d_call: TRBD2
cdr3_aa: ASSLSTRGRLAGGNEQF